The entry that follows covers one T cell receptor (beta chain) sequence. There is no known antigen for this receptor. The input lacks base qualities; no much larger clone sits a single base away. This entry comes from a study of blood T cell repertoires in COVID-19 (dated by TCRdb to 2018 to 2020). Some background on the complete study: Collaborator samples came from the United States, Italy and Spain and covered acute and convalescent phases of COVID-19. The material from the prospective study consisted of cDNA or gDNA derived from T cells, B-cell-depleted T cells, or PBMCs. Deeply sampled blood TCRbeta repertoires from subjects exposed to, actively infected with, or recovered from COVID-19 were included in the dataset. The repertoires were released in a freely available public database intended as a resource for research on the immune response to SARS-CoV-2. Samples were obtained from the ongoing ImmuneRACE study (first 160 participants) and from 950 to 1,500 subjects provided by 6 global collaborators. Sample metadata almost always included a de-identified subject ID, COVID-19 status, age in years and sex. Where HLA class I and class II types were available, the types were taken from metadata supplied by the sample provider, not from assay-based typing. Beyond this particular receptor, the publication reports: Clinical and demographic metadata were provided uncurated, with the amount varying by source and participant.

The immunoSEQ Assay, a bias-controlled multiplex PCR, was used to amplify TCRbeta CDR3 regions from genomic DNA. On the authors' methods: The number of nucleated cells in each sample was estimated from the amplification of reference gene primers within the assay. Sequence reads were collapsed and filtered to measure the absolute abundance of every unique TCRbeta CDR3 rearrangement. For each sample, productive Simpson clonality was calculated as the square root of Simpson's diversity index over productive rearrangements. Not all clones reach the TCRdb copy of this immuneACCESS table, which keeps in-frame sequences only. Checked studies attribute under half of the gap to unresolved V genes and leave the rest unexplained. V, J and clone size derive from that table, while D and trimming were established from the DNA sequence. Within this sample are 130,000 to 150,000 clones, with roughly 80% of them counted one time only. The ten largest clones add up to approximately 2.7% of the sample.

Collaborating institutions collected whole blood in K2EDTA tubes following their own protocols. For TCRbeta analysis, collaborators shipped samples as frozen whole blood, isolated PBMCs, or DNA extracted from either of those sample types. Measured from the cysteine to the phenylalanine, the CDR3 is 20 residues long. Solely the CDR3 DNA is kept, with 60 bases framed from the first base. Input material: peripheral blood. This chain is built from TRBV21-1 and TRBJ1-1; TRBD1, the D gene given by the table, was not confirmed from the DNA. TRBV21-1 is listed as a pseudogene. The receptor comes from a woman aged 40-49 years with active or convalescent COVID-19. For the CDR3, the sequence is CASSKGRAPKLPTGNTEAFF. The DNA reads as follows: TGTGCCAGCAGCAAAGGAAGGGCTCCGAAACTCCCGACAGGGAACACTGAAGCTTTCTTT.